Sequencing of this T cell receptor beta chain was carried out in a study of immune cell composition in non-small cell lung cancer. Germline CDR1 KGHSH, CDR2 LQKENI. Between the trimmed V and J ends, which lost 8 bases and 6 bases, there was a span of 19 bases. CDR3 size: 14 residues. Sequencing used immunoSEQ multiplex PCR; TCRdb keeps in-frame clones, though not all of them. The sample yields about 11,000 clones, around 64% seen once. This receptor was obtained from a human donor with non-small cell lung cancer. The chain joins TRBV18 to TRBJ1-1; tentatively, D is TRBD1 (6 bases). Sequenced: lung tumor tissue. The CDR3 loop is CASGTGWLQAEAFF. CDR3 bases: TGTGCCAGCGGAACAGGGTGGCTCCAGGCTGAAGCTTTCTTT.